This T cell receptor beta chain was identified during a study of regulatory T cells in long-lasting Graves disease. As to time point: newly diagnosed GD, antithyroid drugs for less than 3 months. PBMC-extracted RNA yielded the TCR library. Construction of the TCR beta libraries employed iRepertoire HTBI primers in conjunction with Arm-PCR of CDR3 regions. TCRdb re-analysed the multiplex PCR reads in MiXCR, keeping a single row per CDR3 protein. Found here are hundreds of thousands of distinct CDR3 sequences, 13% of them singletons; the top ten hold under 10%. The table lists this clonotype with many counts. No antigen is known for it. Germline assignment: CDR1 KGHDR and CDR2 SFDVKD. The CDR3 runs to 14 residues. V was clipped by 6 bases and J by 1 base, with 9 bases between them. Study observations and caveats: Persistent disease preferred TRBV28, TRBJ1-2 and TRBJ2-5.

Another study also made use of these data, one on T cells in Graves' hyperthyroidism and ophthalmopathy. That paper adds: RT-PCR in the first round (using the HTBI primer set) targeted the TCR CDR3.

Sequenced here: peripheral blood mononuclear cells (PBMCs), sampled at new diagnosis, from a patient treated with antithyroid drugs. This sequence originates from a man aged 30-40 years with Graves disease. This chain uses TRBV24-1 with TRBJ2-1; D remains unclear. The CDR3 is CATSRSVSYNEQFF. Written as DNA, the CDR3 is TGTGCCACCAGTAGGTCTGTGTCCTACAATGAGCAGTTCTTC.